This TCR beta chain was obtained from a study of T cell responses to AZD1222 COVID-19 vaccine. Study results and limitations: Spike-wide vaccine-associated CD4 TCRs dominated at 160-218 and 743-854. It was only after the peak T cell response that any repertoires were sampled. Spike-specific TCR repertoires showed rising breadth and depth after two AZD1222 doses.

This CDR3 comprises 14 residues. In germline, CDR1 is MDHEN, CDR2 SYDVKM. The V end lost 7 bases, the J end lost 10 bases, and 22 bases lay between the germline ends. Clones were sequenced by immunoSEQ multiplex PCR, and TCRdb holds only the in-frame ones, with some missing. The sample holds approximately 150,000 clones; approximately 90% are singletons and the top ten take about 4.1%. As for this clone: Its cognate antigen is unknown.

The TCR originated in an adult who received the MenACWY meningococcal vaccine as a control. The rearrangement links TRBV28 to TRBJ1-1; D is undetermined. This specimen was peripheral blood, taken 28 days after the second dose of the MenACWY control vaccine. CDR3 bases: TGTGCCAGCACCTCCTGGAGCGGAGAACATCGAGCTTTCTTT. It encodes CASTSWSGEHRAFF.